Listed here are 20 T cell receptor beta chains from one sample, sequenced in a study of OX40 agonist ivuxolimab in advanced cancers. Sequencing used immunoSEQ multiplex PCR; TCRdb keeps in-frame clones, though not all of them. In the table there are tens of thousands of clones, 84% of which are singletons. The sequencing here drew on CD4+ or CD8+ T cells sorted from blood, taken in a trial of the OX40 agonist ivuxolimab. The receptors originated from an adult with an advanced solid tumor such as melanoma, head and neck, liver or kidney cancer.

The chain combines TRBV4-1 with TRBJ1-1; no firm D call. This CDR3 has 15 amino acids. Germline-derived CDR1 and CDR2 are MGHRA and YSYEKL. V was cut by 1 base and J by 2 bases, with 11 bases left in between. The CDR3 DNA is TGCGCCAGCAGCCAAGTCGGGAATTTAAACACTGAAGCTTTCTTT. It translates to CASSQVGNLNTEAFF.

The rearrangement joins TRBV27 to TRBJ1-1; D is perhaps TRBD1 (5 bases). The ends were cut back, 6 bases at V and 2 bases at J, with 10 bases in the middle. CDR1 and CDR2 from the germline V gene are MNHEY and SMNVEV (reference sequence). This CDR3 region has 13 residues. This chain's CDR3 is CASRRQFNTEAFF. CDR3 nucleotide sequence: TGTGCCAGCAGAAGACAGTTTAACACTGAAGCTTTCTTT.

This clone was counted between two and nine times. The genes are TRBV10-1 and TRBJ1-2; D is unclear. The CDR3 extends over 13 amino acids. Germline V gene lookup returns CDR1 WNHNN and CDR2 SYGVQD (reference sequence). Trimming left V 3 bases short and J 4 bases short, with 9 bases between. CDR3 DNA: TGCGCCAGCAGTGAAGGGATGGGCTATGGCTACACCTTC. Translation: CASSEGMGYGYTF.

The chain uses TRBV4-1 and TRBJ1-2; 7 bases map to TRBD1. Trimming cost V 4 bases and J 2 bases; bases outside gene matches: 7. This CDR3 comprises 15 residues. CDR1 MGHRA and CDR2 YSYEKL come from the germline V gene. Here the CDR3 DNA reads TGCGCCAGCAGCCCCAGTCCGGGACAGAACTATGGCTACACCTTC. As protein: CASSPSPGQNYGYTF.

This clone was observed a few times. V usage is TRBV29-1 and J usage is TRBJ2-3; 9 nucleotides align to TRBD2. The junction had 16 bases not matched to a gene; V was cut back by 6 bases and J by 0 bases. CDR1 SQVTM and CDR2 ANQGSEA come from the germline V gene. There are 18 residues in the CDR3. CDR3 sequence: CSVFSGTSPSPSTDTQYF. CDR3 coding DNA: TGCAGCGTGTTCTCCGGGACTAGCCCTAGCCCTAGCACAGATACGCAGTATTTT.

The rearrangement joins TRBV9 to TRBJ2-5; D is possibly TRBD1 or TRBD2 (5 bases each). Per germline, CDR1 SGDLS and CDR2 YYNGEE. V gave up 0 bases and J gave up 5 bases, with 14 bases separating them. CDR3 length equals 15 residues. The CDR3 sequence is CASSVGGLGEETQYF. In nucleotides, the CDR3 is TGTGCCAGCAGCGTAGGTGGTCTAGGGGAGGAGACCCAGTACTTC.

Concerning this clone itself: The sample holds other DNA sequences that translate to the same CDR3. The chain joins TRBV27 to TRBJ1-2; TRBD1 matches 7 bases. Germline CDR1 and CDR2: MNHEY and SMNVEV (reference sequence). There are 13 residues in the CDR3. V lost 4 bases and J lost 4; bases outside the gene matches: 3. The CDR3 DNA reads TGTGCCAGCAGTTCCAGACAGGGCTATGGCTACACCTTC. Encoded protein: CASSSRQGYGYTF.

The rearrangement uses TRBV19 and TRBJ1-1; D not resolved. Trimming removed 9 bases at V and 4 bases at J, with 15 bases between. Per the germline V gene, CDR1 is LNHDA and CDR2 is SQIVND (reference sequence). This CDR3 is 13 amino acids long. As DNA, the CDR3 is TGTGCCAGCTCTTTCGAAGGGATCACTGAAGCTTTCTTT. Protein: CASSFEGITEAFF.

The CDR3 reads CASSGWTGRYSIGEQFF. The CDR3 nucleotides are TGTGCCAGCAGCGGATGGACAGGGCGGTACTCGATCGGTGAGCAGTTCTTC. The chain uses TRBV9 and TRBJ2-1; 8 bases agree with TRBD1. There are 17 residues in the CDR3. With 3 bases clipped from V and 9 bases from J, the junction kept 17 bases outside the gene matches. Germline CDR1 SGDLS, CDR2 YYNGEE.

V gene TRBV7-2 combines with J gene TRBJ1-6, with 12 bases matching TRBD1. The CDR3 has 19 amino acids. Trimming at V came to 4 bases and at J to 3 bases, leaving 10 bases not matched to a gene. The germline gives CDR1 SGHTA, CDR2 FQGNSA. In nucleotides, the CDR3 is TGTGCCAGCAGCTCTGCCGGGACAGGGGGCCAGTACTATAATTCACCCCTCCACTTT. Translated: CASSSAGTGGQYYNSPLHF.

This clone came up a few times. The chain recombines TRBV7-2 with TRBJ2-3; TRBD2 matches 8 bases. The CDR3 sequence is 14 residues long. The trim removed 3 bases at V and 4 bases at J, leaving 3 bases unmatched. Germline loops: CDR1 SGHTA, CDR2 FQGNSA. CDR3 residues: CASSFKAGADTQYF. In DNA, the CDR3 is TGTGCCAGCAGCTTTAAAGCGGGGGCAGATACGCAGTATTTT.

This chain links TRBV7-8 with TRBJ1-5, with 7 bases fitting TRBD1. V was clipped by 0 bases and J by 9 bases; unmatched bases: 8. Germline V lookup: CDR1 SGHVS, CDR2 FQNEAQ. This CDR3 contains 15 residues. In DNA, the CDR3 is TGTGCCAGCAGCTTAGCGGGGACAGTCTTACCGCCCCAGCATTTT. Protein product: CASSLAGTVLPPQHF.

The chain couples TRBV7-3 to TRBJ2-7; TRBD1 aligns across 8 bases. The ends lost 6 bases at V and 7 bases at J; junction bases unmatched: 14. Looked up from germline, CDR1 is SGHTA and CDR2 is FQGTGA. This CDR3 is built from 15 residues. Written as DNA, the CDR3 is TGTGCCAGCAGTCAACACCAGGGGGCAATGGGGGAGCAGTACTTC. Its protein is CASSQHQGAMGEQYF. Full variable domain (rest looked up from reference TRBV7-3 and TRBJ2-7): GAGVSQTPSNKVTEKGKYVELRCDPISGHTALYWYRQSLGQGPEFLIYFQGTGAADDSGLPNDRFFAVRPEGSVSTLKIQRTERGDSAVYLCASSQHQGAMGEQYFGPGTRLTVT.

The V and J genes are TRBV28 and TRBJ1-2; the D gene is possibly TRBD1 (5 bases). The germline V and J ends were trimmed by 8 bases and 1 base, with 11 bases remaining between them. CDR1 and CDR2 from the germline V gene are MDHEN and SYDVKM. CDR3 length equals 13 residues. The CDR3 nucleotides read TGTGCCAGCTGGGACCGAAGTAACTATGGCTACACCTTC. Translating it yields CASWDRSNYGYTF.

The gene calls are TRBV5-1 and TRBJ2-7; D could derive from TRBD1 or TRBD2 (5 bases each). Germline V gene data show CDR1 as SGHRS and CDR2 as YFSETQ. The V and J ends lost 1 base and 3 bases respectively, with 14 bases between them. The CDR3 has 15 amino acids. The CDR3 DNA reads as TGCGCCAGCAGCTTGTCCCAGGGACGGGACTACGAGCAGTACTTC. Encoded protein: CASSLSQGRDYEQYF.

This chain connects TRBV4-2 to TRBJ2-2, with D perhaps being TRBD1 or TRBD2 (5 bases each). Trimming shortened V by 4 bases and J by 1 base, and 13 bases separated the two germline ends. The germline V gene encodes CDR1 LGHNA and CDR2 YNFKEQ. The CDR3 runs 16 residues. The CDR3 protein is CASSPVGRRNTGELFF. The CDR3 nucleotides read TGTGCCAGCAGCCCTGTGGGACGACGGAACACCGGGGAGCTGTTTTTT.

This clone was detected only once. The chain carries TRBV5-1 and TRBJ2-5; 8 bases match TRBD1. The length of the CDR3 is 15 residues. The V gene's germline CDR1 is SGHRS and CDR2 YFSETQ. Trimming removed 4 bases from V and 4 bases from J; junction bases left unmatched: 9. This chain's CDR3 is CASSPQTGEGETQYF. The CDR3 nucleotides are TGCGCCAGCAGCCCGCAGACAGGGGAAGGAGAGACCCAGTACTTC.

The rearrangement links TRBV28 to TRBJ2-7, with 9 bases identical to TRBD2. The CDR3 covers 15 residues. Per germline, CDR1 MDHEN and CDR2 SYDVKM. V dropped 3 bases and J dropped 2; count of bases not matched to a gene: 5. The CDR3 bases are TGTGCCAGCAGTTTGGGCGGGGGGGCCCCCTACGAGCAGTACGTC. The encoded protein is CASSLGGGAPYEQYV.

The CDR3 region is CASSHLAGLAGGQIEQFF. The CDR3 DNA reads as TGCGCCAGCAGCCACTTAGCTGGACTAGCGGGGGGGCAAATTGAGCAGTTCTTC. The chain is built from TRBV4-3 and TRBJ2-1, with 15 bases matching TRBD2. Germline CDR1 is LGHNA and CDR2 is YSLEER. Trimming cost V 3 bases and J 9 bases; bases outside gene matches: 12. The CDR3 spans 18 residues.

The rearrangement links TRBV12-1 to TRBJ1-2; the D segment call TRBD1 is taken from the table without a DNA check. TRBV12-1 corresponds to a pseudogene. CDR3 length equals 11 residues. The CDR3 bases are TGTGCCAGCAGCTTTATTGGCGGCTACACCTTC. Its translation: CASSFIGGYTF.